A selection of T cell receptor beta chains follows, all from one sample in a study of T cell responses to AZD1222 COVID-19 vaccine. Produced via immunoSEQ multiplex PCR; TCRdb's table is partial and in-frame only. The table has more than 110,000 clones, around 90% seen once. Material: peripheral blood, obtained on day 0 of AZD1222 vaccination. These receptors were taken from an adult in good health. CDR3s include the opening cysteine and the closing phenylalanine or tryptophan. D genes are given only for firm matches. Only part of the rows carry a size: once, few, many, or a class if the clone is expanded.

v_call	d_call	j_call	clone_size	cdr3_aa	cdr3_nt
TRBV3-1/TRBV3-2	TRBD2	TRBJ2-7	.	CASSQLGTGGQGGEQYF	TGTGCCAGCAGCCAACTAGGTACGGGAGGGCAAGGGGGCGAGCAGTACTTC
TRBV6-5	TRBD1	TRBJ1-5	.	CASAGQVRGPQHF	TGTGCCAGCGCGGGACAGGTAAGGGGGCCCCAGCATTTT
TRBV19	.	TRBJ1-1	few	CASSTTRWTDGIQSEAFF	TGTGCCAGTAGTACCACCCGATGGACGGACGGAATCCAATCTGAAGCTTTCTTT
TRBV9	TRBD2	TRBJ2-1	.	CASSVRGREGLNEQFF	TGTGCCAGCAGCGTAAGGGGGCGGGAGGGCCTCAATGAGCAGTTCTTC
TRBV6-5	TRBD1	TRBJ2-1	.	CASRPGTDEQFF	TGTGCCAGCAGACCCGGGACAGATGAGCAGTTCTTC
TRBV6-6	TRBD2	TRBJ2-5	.	CASSYDSGRETQYF	TGTGCCAGCAGTTACGATAGCGGGAGGGAGACCCAGTACTTC
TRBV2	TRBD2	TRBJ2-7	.	CASRPSAGAPYEQYF	TGTGCCAGCAGACCTTCAGCGGGAGCCCCCTACGAGCAGTACTTC
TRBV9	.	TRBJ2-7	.	CASSETTGRAAYEQYF	TGTGCCAGCAGCGAAACGACAGGGAGGGCCGCTTACGAGCAGTACTTC
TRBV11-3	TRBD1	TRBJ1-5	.	CASSFGQGEGGDNQPQHF	TGTGCCAGCAGCTTTGGACAGGGCGAGGGGGGAGATAATCAGCCCCAGCATTTT
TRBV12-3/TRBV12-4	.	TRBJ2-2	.	CASSFYGELFF	TGTGCCAGCAGTTTTTACGGGGAGCTGTTTTTT
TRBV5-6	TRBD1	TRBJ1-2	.	CASSETGYGYTF	TGTGCCAGCAGCGAGACAGGGTATGGCTACACCTTC
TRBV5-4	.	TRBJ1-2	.	CASSLVNRAVLEGYTF	TGTGCCAGCAGCTTGGTGAACAGGGCCGTTTTGGAGGGCTACACCTTC
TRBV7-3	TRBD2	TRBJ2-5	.	CASSLSGGGTRTQYF	TGTGCCAGCAGCTTATCGGGAGGTGGGACTCGGACCCAGTACTTC
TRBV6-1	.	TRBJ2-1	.	CASSEGGPSYNEQFF	TGTGCCAGCAGTGAGGGTGGGCCTTCCTACAATGAGCAGTTCTTC
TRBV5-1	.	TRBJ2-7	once	CASIDAGSYEQYF	TGCGCCAGCATCGATGCAGGTTCCTACGAGCAGTACTTC
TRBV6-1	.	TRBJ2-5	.	CASSEVRGHSRGETQYF	TGTGCCAGCAGTGAAGTAAGGGGACATTCACGAGGGGAGACCCAGTACTTC
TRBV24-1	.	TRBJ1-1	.	CATSDLLNTEAFF	TGTGCCACCAGTGATCTCCTGAACACTGAAGCTTTCTTT
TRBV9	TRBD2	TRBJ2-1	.	CASSGDLAGGSYNEQFF	TGTGCCAGCAGCGGGGACCTTGCGGGAGGCTCCTACAATGAGCAGTTCTTC
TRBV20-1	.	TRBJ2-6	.	CSASRPGAGANVLTF	TGCAGTGCTAGTCGCCCGGGAGCTGGGGCCAACGTCCTGACTTTC
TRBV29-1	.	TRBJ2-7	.	CSVGDTNLYEQYF	TGCAGCGTCGGGGACACCAACCTCTACGAGCAGTACTTC
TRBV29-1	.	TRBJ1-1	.	CSVVGGTNTEAFF	TGCAGCGTTGTTGGGGGCACGAACACTGAAGCTTTCTTT
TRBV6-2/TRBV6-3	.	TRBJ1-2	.	CASSQTGIYGYTF	TGTGCCAGCAGTCAAACAGGGATCTATGGCTACACCTTC